This is a list of T cell receptor beta chains from one sample in a study of Ad26.COV2.S vaccination and SARS-CoV-2 variants. Measured with immunoSEQ multiplex PCR; TCRdb has only the in-frame clones, and not every one. The table has fewer than 400,000 clones, 89% seen once; the top ten hold 1.9%. The sequencing used peripheral blood, collected in a trial of Ad26.COV2.S vaccine versus placebo. The receptors originated from a person between 18 and 60 years old who received the Ad26.COV2.S COVID-19 vaccine or a placebo. The CDR3 runs from the conserved cysteine through the conserved F or W.

cdr3_aa | j_call | v_call
CSVELAGGHNEQFF | TRBJ2-1 | TRBV29-1
CALIKAKDEKLFF | TRBJ1-4 | TRBV30
CAISRDTGAYEQYF | TRBJ2-7 | TRBV10-3
CASSLTGREQYF | TRBJ2-7 | TRBV27
CASSPRAREGEQYF | TRBJ2-7 | TRBV5-1
CASSYGVRNQPQHF | TRBJ1-5 | TRBV6-2/TRBV6-3
CASSHMSSQGLFF | TRBJ2-2 | TRBV10-2
CASSLETGTYTQYF | TRBJ2-3 | TRBV5-5
CASSLVSPYEQYF | TRBJ2-7 | TRBV28
CASSVVAVNTEAFF | TRBJ1-1 | TRBV9
CASSPTRADTQYF | TRBJ2-3 | TRBV18
CASSQIGTQGYNEQFF | TRBJ2-1 | TRBV4-2
CASSQEGRHWGGYEQYF | TRBJ2-7 | TRBV3-1/TRBV3-2
CASSHDSHEQYF | TRBJ2-7 | TRBV5-6
CSVDDTSGTDTQYF | TRBJ2-3 | TRBV29-1
CASSPNGGKGYGYTF | TRBJ1-2 | TRBV3-1/TRBV3-2
CAWSVVGHGTEAFF | TRBJ1-1 | TRBV30
CASSYDGSYGYTF | TRBJ1-2 | TRBV5-4
CASSIPGAGSFF | TRBJ1-1 | TRBV19
CASREGLALSVEFF | TRBJ2-1 | TRBV10-1
CASSPFRGTGELFF | TRBJ2-2 | TRBV5-8
CASSASPSGSYEQYF | TRBJ2-7 | TRBV11-2
CASQTGARREQFF | TRBJ2-1 | TRBV19
CASSLDGWGEQFF | TRBJ2-1 | TRBV5-1
CASSLSLGGSETQYF | TRBJ2-5 | TRBV11-1
CSASQSTDTQYF | TRBJ2-3 | TRBV20-1
CASSLGGSNTEAFF | TRBJ1-1 | TRBV6-5
CASTPEGRGYYEQYF | TRBJ2-7 | TRBV28
CASSFIAYEQYF | TRBJ2-7 | TRBV7-9
CASSFGGLYNEQFF | TRBJ2-1 | TRBV5-1
CASSQSMSGGGTQYF | TRBJ2-3 | TRBV3-1/TRBV3-2
CASSAGTSLGTQYF | TRBJ2-3 | TRBV11-2
CASSLEGFINEKLFF | TRBJ1-4 | TRBV5-5
CASSLGGEGNQPQHF | TRBJ1-5 | TRBV5-1
CASSQGGGGRTDTQYF | TRBJ2-3 | TRBV5-1
CASSQDVGGGETQYF | TRBJ2-5 | TRBV4-3
CASSLVPGNEQFF | TRBJ2-1 | TRBV7-9